This T cell receptor (beta chain) comes out of a study of CD8 T cells in Susac syndrome. After extraction with the RNeasy kit, about 0.45 to 1 ug of the RNA was reverse transcribed using random hexamers. From the immunoSEQ multiplex PCR reads, TCRdb called clonotypes with MiXCR, one entry per CDR3 protein. This sample has roughly 130,000 distinct CDR3 sequences; roughly 95% occur once, and the top ten carry over 0.1%. The source is a human donor with multiple sclerosis. Specimen: CD4+ T cells from PBMCs.

DNA for the CDR3: TGTGCCAGCAGGGGGGCCTCTGGGGCGGATACGCAGTATTTT. Its protein product is CASRGASGADTQYF. The rearrangement joins TRBV6-5 to TRBJ2-3; D may be TRBD1 (6 bases). The CDR3 consists of 14 residues. The germline CDR1 and CDR2 sequences are MNHEY and SVGAGI. V lost 6 bases to trimming and J lost 6 bases, with 16 bases between them.